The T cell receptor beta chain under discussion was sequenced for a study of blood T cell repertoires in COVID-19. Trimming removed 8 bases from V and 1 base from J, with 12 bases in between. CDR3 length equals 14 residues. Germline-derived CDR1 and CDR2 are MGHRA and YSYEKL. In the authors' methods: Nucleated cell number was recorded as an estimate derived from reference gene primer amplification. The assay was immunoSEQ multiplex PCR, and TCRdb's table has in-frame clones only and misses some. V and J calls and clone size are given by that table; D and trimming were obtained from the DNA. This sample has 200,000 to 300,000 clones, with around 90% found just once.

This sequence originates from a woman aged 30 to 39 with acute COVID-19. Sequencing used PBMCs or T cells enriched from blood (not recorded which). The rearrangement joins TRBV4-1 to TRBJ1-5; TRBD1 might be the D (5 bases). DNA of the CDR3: TGCGCCAGCGGAAGGGGAGGGAGCAATCAGCCCCAGCATTTT. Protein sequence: CASGRGGSNQPQHF.